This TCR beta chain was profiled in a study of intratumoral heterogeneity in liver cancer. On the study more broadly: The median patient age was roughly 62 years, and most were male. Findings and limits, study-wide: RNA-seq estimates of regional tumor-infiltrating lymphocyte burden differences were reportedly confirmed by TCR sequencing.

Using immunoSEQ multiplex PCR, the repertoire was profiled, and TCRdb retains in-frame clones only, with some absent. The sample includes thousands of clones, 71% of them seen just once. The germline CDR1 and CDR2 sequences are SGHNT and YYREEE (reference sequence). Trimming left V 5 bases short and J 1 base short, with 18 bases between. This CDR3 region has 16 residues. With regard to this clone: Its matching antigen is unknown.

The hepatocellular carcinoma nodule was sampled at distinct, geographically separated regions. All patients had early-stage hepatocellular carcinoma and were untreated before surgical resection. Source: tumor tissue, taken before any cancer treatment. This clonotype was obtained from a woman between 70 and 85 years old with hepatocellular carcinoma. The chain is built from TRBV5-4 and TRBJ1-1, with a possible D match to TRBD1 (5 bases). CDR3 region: CASRPTPGRKNTEAFF. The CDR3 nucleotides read TGTGCCAGCAGGCCAACCCCGGGACGTAAGAACACTGAAGCTTTCTTT. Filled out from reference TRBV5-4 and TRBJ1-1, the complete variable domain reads ETGVTQSPTHLIKTRGQQVTLRCSSQSGHNTVSWYQQALGQGPQFIFQYYREEENGRGNFPPRFSGLQFPNYSSELNVNALELDDSALYLCASRPTPGRKNTEAFFGQGTRLTVV.